Here is one T cell receptor (beta chain) with its context. Its antigen is not identified. The entry originates in a study of chemoradiotherapy in HPV16-positive cancers. Study results and limitations: HPV-responsive T-cell expansion during chemoradiotherapy was linked to improved recurrence-free survival in HPV16-positive patients. Functional assays defining HPV-specific T cells used only two HPV16-positive patients.

Germline V CDR1 and CDR2: SNHLY, FYNNEI. The ends were cut back, 3 bases at V and 0 bases at J, with 3 bases in the middle. The CDR3 covers 13 residues. Method: immunoSEQ multiplex PCR; TCRdb's copy keeps in-frame clones and lacks some. The sample carries about 1,500 clones, about 80% recorded once. Samples were taken several times over chemoradiotherapy. This sequence joins TRBV2 and TRBJ1-5; no clear D gene. The source material was tumor tissue, sampled from a patient who underwent chemoradiotherapy. The clonotype comes from a human donor with HPV-associated anogenital cancer. The CDR3 loop is CASSDGSNQPQHF. The CDR3 bases are TGTGCCAGCAGTGACGGTAGCAATCAGCCCCAGCATTTT.